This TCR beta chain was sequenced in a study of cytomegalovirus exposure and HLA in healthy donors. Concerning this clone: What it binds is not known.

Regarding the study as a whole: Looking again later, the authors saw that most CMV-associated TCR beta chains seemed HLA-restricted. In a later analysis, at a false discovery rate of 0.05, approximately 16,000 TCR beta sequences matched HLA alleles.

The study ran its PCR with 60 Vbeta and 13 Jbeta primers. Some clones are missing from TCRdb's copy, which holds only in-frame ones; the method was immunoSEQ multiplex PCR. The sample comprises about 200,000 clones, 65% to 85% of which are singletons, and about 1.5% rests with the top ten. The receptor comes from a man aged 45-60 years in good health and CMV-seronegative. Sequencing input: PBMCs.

CDR3 bases: TGCGCCAGCAGCTTGAGACTAGCGGGAGACAATGAGCAGTTCTTC. Its protein product is CASSLRLAGDNEQFF. The chain couples TRBV5-1 to TRBJ2-1, with 12 bases fitting TRBD2. There are 15 residues in the CDR3. The V gene's germline CDR1 is SGHRS and CDR2 YFSETQ. V gave up 1 base and J gave up 5 bases; unmatched junction bases: 1.